This TCR beta chain derives from a study of beta chain features in type 1 diabetes. Study-level information: There was similarity between patients and healthy donors in age, gender and cell yields. Study conclusions and caveats: No resolution was reached here on whether HLA type influences TCRB rearrangement. In comparison with healthy donors, patients had naive, central memory and Treg TCRB repertoires that appeared more similar. Type 1 diabetes patients had VDJ junctions that carried fewer insertions and more deletions.

For this clone: The antigen is unknown.

The CDR3 loop spans 12 amino acids. V lost 5 bases and J lost 3, with 4 bases in between. Looked up from germline, CDR1 is SGHVS and CDR2 is FNYEAQ. cDNA synthesis used the whole RNA isolate, giving expressed TCRB sequences. Some clones are missing from TCRdb's copy, which holds only in-frame ones; the method was immunoSEQ multiplex PCR. The table shows hundreds of thousands of clones, with roughly 15% occurring only once. Sample: naive CD4+ T cells from blood. This clonotype originated in a woman younger than 35 in good health. The chain recombines TRBV7-6 with TRBJ2-2; D gene uncertain. The CDR3 nucleotides read TGTGCCAGCAGCGTCTACACCGGGGAGCTGTTTTTT. It is translated as CASSVYTGELFF.